This is a list of T cell receptor beta chains from one sample in a study of T-cell memory formation after mild COVID-19. Each CDR3 protein gets one entry after TCRdb re-called the 5' RACE reads with MiXCR. The sample yields 400,000 or so distinct CDR3 sequences, 20% seen once. Sequencing was done on a sample of PBMCs or a T cell subset sorted from them (not recorded which). Receptors originate from an adult woman who had mild COVID-19 (a few samples of this study predate the infection). Cell type and time point are not known. Each CDR3 is given with its conserved first and last residue. Each record gives: J gene, clone size, D gene, V gene, CDR3 DNA, CDR3 protein. D genes are given only for firm matches. Clone size appears in some rows only: once, few, many, or a class for an expanded clone.

j_gene: TRBJ2-7; abundance: .; d_gene: TRBD1; v_gene: TRBV29-1; CDR3nt: TGCAGCGTTGAGGGGACAGCCAAGCACTACTTC; CDR3aa: CSVEGTAKHYF
j_gene: TRBJ1-6; abundance: few; d_gene: .; v_gene: TRBV9; CDR3nt: TGTGCCAGCAGCGTAGAACAAGGGGAGGGTTCACCCCTCCACTTT; CDR3aa: CASSVEQGEGSPLHF
j_gene: TRBJ2-1; abundance: .; d_gene: TRBD2; v_gene: TRBV7-2; CDR3nt: TGTGCCAGCAGCTTAGGATGGATGAGCGGGAGAAGGTTCGATGAGCAGTTCTTC; CDR3aa: CASSLGWMSGRRFDEQFF
j_gene: TRBJ2-7; abundance: .; d_gene: .; v_gene: TRBV12-3/TRBV12-4; CDR3nt: TGTGCCAGCAGTTTCCGGGACCATCGGGACTACGAGCAGTACTTC; CDR3aa: CASSFRDHRDYEQYF
j_gene: TRBJ2-7; abundance: .; d_gene: .; v_gene: TRBV6-5; CDR3nt: TGTGCCAGCAGCTCCGAACAGGGCCGCGAGCAGTACTTC; CDR3aa: CASSSEQGREQYF
j_gene: TRBJ2-3; abundance: few; d_gene: TRBD2; v_gene: TRBV5-1; CDR3nt: TGCGCCAGCAGCGGAGGGACTAGCGGGATTCCTGCCACAGATACGCAGTATTTT; CDR3aa: CASSGGTSGIPATDTQYF
j_gene: TRBJ2-5; abundance: few; d_gene: TRBD2; v_gene: TRBV29-1; CDR3nt: TGCAGCGTTGCAGTCTCTAGCGGGCAAGAGACCCAGTACTTC; CDR3aa: CSVAVSSGQETQYF
j_gene: TRBJ2-1; abundance: few; d_gene: TRBD2; v_gene: TRBV5-1; CDR3nt: TGCGCCAGCAGGGGAGGGGTAGGACCAGCGTCCTACAATGAGCAGTTCTTC; CDR3aa: CASRGGVGPASYNEQFF
j_gene: TRBJ2-2; abundance: few; d_gene: .; v_gene: TRBV24-1; CDR3nt: TGTGCCACCAGTGATTCCTCTCAAGTGCATTTCACCGGGGAGCTGTTTTTT; CDR3aa: CATSDSSQVHFTGELFF
j_gene: TRBJ2-7; abundance: few; d_gene: TRBD2; v_gene: TRBV20-1; CDR3nt: TGCAGTGCTACAGTAGGACTAGCGGGAATTTACGAGCAGTACTTC; CDR3aa: CSATVGLAGIYEQYF
j_gene: TRBJ1-5; abundance: .; d_gene: .; v_gene: TRBV27; CDR3nt: TGTGCCAGCAGGAGCCGGGATCAGCCCCAGCATTTT; CDR3aa: CASRSRDQPQHF
j_gene: TRBJ2-1; abundance: .; d_gene: .; v_gene: TRBV12-3/TRBV12-4; CDR3nt: TGTGCCAGCAGTTTAAACCCCCCTACGGGGCCTTACAATGAGCAGTTCTTC; CDR3aa: CASSLNPPTGPYNEQFF
j_gene: TRBJ2-3; abundance: few; d_gene: .; v_gene: TRBV7-9; CDR3nt: TGTGCCAGCAGCTTTATGTCGACCTTAAATACGCAGTATTTT; CDR3aa: CASSFMSTLNTQYF
j_gene: TRBJ1-1; abundance: few; d_gene: .; v_gene: TRBV6-5; CDR3nt: TGTGCCAGCAGTTACGGGGCAGGGAACACTGAAGCTTTCTTT; CDR3aa: CASSYGAGNTEAFF
j_gene: TRBJ1-6; abundance: .; d_gene: .; v_gene: TRBV9; CDR3nt: TGTGCCAGCAGCCGACTGAAGGGGGATTCACCCCTCCACTTT; CDR3aa: CASSRLKGDSPLHF
j_gene: TRBJ1-1; abundance: .; d_gene: .; v_gene: TRBV12-3/TRBV12-4; CDR3nt: TGTGCCAGCAGTTTGTTCGAGGCTTTCTTT; CDR3aa: CASSLFEAFF
j_gene: TRBJ1-6; abundance: few; d_gene: .; v_gene: TRBV5-1; CDR3nt: TGCGCCAGCAGCTTGTCCAGACGCTCACCCCTCCACTTT; CDR3aa: CASSLSRRSPLHF
j_gene: TRBJ2-4; abundance: .; d_gene: .; v_gene: TRBV29-1; CDR3nt: TGCAGCGCCTTCATCCTAAACATTCAGTACTTC; CDR3aa: CSAFILNIQYF
j_gene: TRBJ2-7; abundance: few; d_gene: .; v_gene: TRBV6-5; CDR3nt: TGTGCCAGCAGTTACCTAGTACCGGGCCCCGGATCGGGGGAGCAGTACTTC; CDR3aa: CASSYLVPGPGSGEQYF
j_gene: TRBJ2-5; abundance: .; d_gene: TRBD2; v_gene: TRBV5-1; CDR3nt: TGCGCCAGCAGCATTGGGCCTAGCGGGAGGGGTATCCAAGAGACCCAGTACTTC; CDR3aa: CASSIGPSGRGIQETQYF
j_gene: TRBJ2-7; abundance: few; d_gene: .; v_gene: TRBV4-3; CDR3nt: TGCGCCAGCAGCCAAGATCGGGACACCTCCTACGAGCAGTACTTC; CDR3aa: CASSQDRDTSYEQYF
j_gene: TRBJ2-1; abundance: .; d_gene: TRBD2; v_gene: TRBV6-1; CDR3nt: TGTGCCAGCAGACCCCGGACTAGCGGGGGCGGATCCTACAATGAGCAGTTCTTC; CDR3aa: CASRPRTSGGGSYNEQFF
j_gene: TRBJ2-2; abundance: few; d_gene: .; v_gene: TRBV9; CDR3nt: TGTGCCAGCAGCGTATCATGGGGAACGAACACCGGGGAGCTGTTTTTT; CDR3aa: CASSVSWGTNTGELFF
j_gene: TRBJ2-7; abundance: few; d_gene: .; v_gene: TRBV2; CDR3nt: TGTGCCAGCAGTGTTAGGGGGAGCTCCTACGAGCAGTACTTC; CDR3aa: CASSVRGSSYEQYF
j_gene: TRBJ1-1; abundance: once; d_gene: .; v_gene: TRBV20-1; CDR3nt: TGCAGTGCTAGCCCCGGGGGCACTGAAGCTTTCTTT; CDR3aa: CSASPGGTEAFF
j_gene: TRBJ2-5; abundance: .; d_gene: TRBD2; v_gene: TRBV29-1; CDR3nt: TGCAGCGTTGAGAGAAATAGCGGGCTAATACAAGAGACCCAGTACTTC; CDR3aa: CSVERNSGLIQETQYF
j_gene: TRBJ1-5; abundance: .; d_gene: .; v_gene: TRBV6-1; CDR3nt: TGTGCCAGCAGTGAAGCCCGAGGGGCAGACCAGCCCCAGCATTTT; CDR3aa: CASSEARGADQPQHF
j_gene: TRBJ1-2; abundance: few; d_gene: TRBD1; v_gene: TRBV29-1; CDR3nt: TGCAGCGTTACCGGGACAGGCAACTATGGCTACACCTTC; CDR3aa: CSVTGTGNYGYTF
j_gene: TRBJ1-5; abundance: .; d_gene: .; v_gene: TRBV12-3/TRBV12-4; CDR3nt: TGTGCCAGCATTGGGACCAATCCCGTCAATCAGCCCCAGCATTTT; CDR3aa: CASIGTNPVNQPQHF
j_gene: TRBJ2-5; abundance: few; d_gene: .; v_gene: TRBV10-3; CDR3nt: TGTGCCATCAGGGCGGCCCAGGGAAGGCACCAAGAGACCCAGTACTTC; CDR3aa: CAIRAAQGRHQETQYF
j_gene: TRBJ2-1; abundance: .; d_gene: TRBD2; v_gene: TRBV7-9; CDR3nt: TGTGCCAGCAGTAGCGGACTAGCGGGGGGGCTAACGGCGAGCTCCTACAATGAGCAGTTCTTC; CDR3aa: CASSSGLAGGLTASSYNEQFF
j_gene: TRBJ2-4; abundance: few; d_gene: .; v_gene: TRBV7-2; CDR3nt: TGTGCCAGCAGCTTAGGGTTGGGCGTTCAGTACTTC; CDR3aa: CASSLGLGVQYF
j_gene: TRBJ2-3; abundance: few; d_gene: TRBD2; v_gene: TRBV6-2/TRBV6-3; CDR3nt: TGTGCCAGCAGCCTACTAGCGGGGGGACAGGGAAGCACAGATACGCAGTATTTT; CDR3aa: CASSLLAGGQGSTDTQYF